This TCR beta chain was sequenced in a study of T cell repertoires in cytomegalovirus infection. Study outcomes and limitations: Ex vivo responses were dominated by HLA-C-restricted CMV-specific TCR beta clonotypes.

This clonotype was recorded a few times. The antigen remains undetermined. TCRdb re-analysed the reads in MiXCR, keeping a single row per CDR3 protein. Of approximately 730,000 distinct CDR3 sequences listed, 25% to 30% were seen once; the top ten hold over 10%. Germline CDR1 is SGHVS and CDR2 is FNYEAQ. V shed 1 base, J shed 11 bases, and the junction held 10 bases outside the gene matches. The CDR3 totals 16 residues. The TCR was taken from a human donor in good health (CMV status not recorded). Some clones in this sample may be carry-over from other donors' samples. Sequences were derived from cultured CD8+ T cells from PBMCs, sampled from culture after CMV antigen stimulation. The chain recombines TRBV7-6 with TRBJ1-6, with 8 positions matching TRBD1. CDR3 protein: CASSLDLRGQRTPLHF. The CDR3 nucleotides are TGTGCCAGCAGCTTAGACCTCAGGGGGCAGAGAACACCCCTCCACTTT.